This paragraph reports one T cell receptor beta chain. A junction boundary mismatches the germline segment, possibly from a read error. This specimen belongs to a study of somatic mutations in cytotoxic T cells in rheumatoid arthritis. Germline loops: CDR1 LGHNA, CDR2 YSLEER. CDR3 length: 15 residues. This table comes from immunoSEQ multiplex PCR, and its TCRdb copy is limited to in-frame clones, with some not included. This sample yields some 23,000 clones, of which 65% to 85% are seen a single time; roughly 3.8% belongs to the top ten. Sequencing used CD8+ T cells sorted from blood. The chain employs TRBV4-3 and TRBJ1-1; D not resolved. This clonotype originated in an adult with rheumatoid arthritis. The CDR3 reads CASSQDGRLNAEAFF. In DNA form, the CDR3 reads TGCGCCAGCAGCCAAGATGGGCGGTTGAACGCTGAAGCTTTCTTT.